The 27 T cell receptor beta chains reported below all come from one sample, sequenced in a study of blood T cells in healthy people across ages. It was with a sample-barcoded 5' primer and a J-beta primer mix that a second PCR of roughly 7 to 12 cycles was run. TCRdb re-analysed the 5' RACE reads in MiXCR, keeping a single row per CDR3 protein. The table lists fewer than 800,000 distinct CDR3 sequences, about a third of them singletons. Material: blood. These receptors were collected from a woman aged 80 or older in good health.

In this sample, this clonotype turned up many times. V is TRBV3-1 and J is TRBJ2-3, with 7 bases that match TRBD2. V shed 1 base and J 2 bases; nucleotides not matched to a gene: 6. Germline V lookup: CDR1 LGHDT, CDR2 YNNKEL (reference sequence). This CDR3 comprises 16 residues. In DNA form, the CDR3 reads TGTGCCAGCAGCCAAGGGGGAGGGGTTTTCACAGATACGCAGTATTTT. This encodes CASSQGGGVFTDTQYF.

This clonotype has a count of ten or more. V usage is TRBV29-1 and J usage is TRBJ2-7, with D perhaps assigned TRBD1 or TRBD2 (6 bases each). The germline V gene encodes CDR1 SQVTM and CDR2 ANQGSEA. Trimming stripped 5 bases from V and 4 bases from J, with 15 bases between. This CDR3 comprises 13 residues. CDR3 residues: CSVCQGTGYEQYF. For the CDR3, the DNA is TGCAGCGTTTGTCAGGGGACTGGGTACGAGCAGTACTTC.

The sample holds a few counts of this clonotype. This sequence joins TRBV20-1 and TRBJ1-1; a possible D gene is TRBD1 (6 bases). The CDR3 sequence is 15 residues long. Germline loops: CDR1 DFQATT, CDR2 SNEGSKA (reference sequence). Deletions cut 0 bases from V and 3 bases from J, with 14 bases between. The CDR3 DNA follows: TGCAGTGCTAGAGATGGGACAAACGGGCACACTGAAGCTTTCTTT. Translating it yields CSARDGTNGHTEAFF.

The rearrangement uses TRBV5-1 and TRBJ2-4; 8 bases are shared with TRBD1. The assigned J gene may be wrong: the sequence end matches TRBJ2-7 better. The CDR3 is 15 residues long. Germline lookup yields CDR1 SGHRS and CDR2 YFSETQ. The CDR3 DNA reads as TGCGCCAGCAGCACCTGGACAGGGTACTCCTACGAGCAGTACTTC. It translates to CASSTWTGYSYEQYF.

This clonotype was observed at least ten times. The chain is built from TRBV5-6 and TRBJ2-1; TRBD1 agrees at 7 bases. The germline V gene has CDR1 SGHDT and CDR2 YYEEEE. CDR3 length: 13 amino acids. With V trimmed by 5 bases and J by 9 bases, 8 bases remained unmatched. CDR3 nucleotide sequence: TGTGCCAGCAGGTACAGGGCAGGGGGTGAGCAGTTCTTC. It codes for CASRYRAGGEQFF.

The chain joins TRBV7-2 to TRBJ2-3; no firm D call. V lost 5 bases to trimming and J lost 4 bases, with 13 bases between them. This CDR3 comprises 14 residues. From germline, CDR1 is SGHTA and CDR2 FQGNSA. This CDR3 is CASSPGFGADTQYF. As DNA, the CDR3 is TGTGCCAGCAGCCCGGGTTTTGGCGCAGATACGCAGTATTTT.

This sequence joins TRBV15 and TRBJ2-7, with TRBD2 matching 13 bases. The CDR3 length is 16 residues. V shed 2 bases, J shed 5 bases, and the junction held 6 bases outside the gene matches. Germline V gene sequence: CDR1 LNHNV, CDR2 YYDKDF (reference sequence). CDR3 protein: CATSRLGLAGAHEQYF. The CDR3 DNA reads TGTGCCACCAGCAGACTCGGACTAGCGGGAGCCCACGAGCAGTACTTC. The complete variable domain, with remaining parts taken from reference TRBV15 and TRBJ2-7, reads DAMVIQNPRYQVTQFGKPVTLSCSQTLNHNVMYWYQQKSSQAPKLLFHYYDKDFNNEADTPDNFQSRRPNTSFCFLDIRSPGLGDTAMYLCATSRLGLAGAHEQYFGPGTRLTVT.

The gene calls are TRBV7-9 and TRBJ1-2; TRBD1 matches 8 bases. Germline assignment: CDR1 SEHNR and CDR2 FQNEAQ (reference sequence). The CDR3 is made up of 14 amino acids. V trimming: 3 bases; J trimming: 8 bases; junction bases outside the gene matches: 8. The CDR3 bases are TGTGCCAGCAGCTTTCCAGACAGGGGAAAAGGCTACACCTTC. Its protein product is CASSFPDRGKGYTF.

This clonotype was counted ten times or more. The V gene is TRBV24-1, the J gene TRBJ2-5; TRBD1 agrees at 11 bases. The germline V gene encodes CDR1 KGHDR and CDR2 SFDVKD. V was clipped by 3 bases and J by 2 bases; unmatched bases: 13. The CDR3 loop spans 19 amino acids. The chain's CDR3 is CATSDADRGLSLRQETQYF. The CDR3 bases are TGTGCCACCAGTGATGCGGACAGGGGGCTTTCATTAAGGCAAGAGACCCAGTACTTC.

This clonotype was seen ten or more times. The chain has TRBV20-1 and TRBJ1-2, with D hard to call. The CDR3 extends over 16 amino acids. Germline V CDR1 and CDR2: DFQATT, SNEGSKA (reference sequence). The V gene lost 0 bases and the J gene lost 7 bases, with 21 bases spanning the gap. DNA for the CDR3: TGCAGTGCTAGAGATCTGTACGGGAACCTATGGGCTGGCTACACCTTC. Translating it yields CSARDLYGNLWAGYTF.

This clonotype was seen ten or more times. This sequence joins TRBV14 and TRBJ2-3, with D tentatively TRBD2 (6 bases). V was pared by 0 bases and J by 14 bases, with 15 bases between. Germline CDR1 is SGHDN and CDR2 is FVKESK. This CDR3 contains 13 residues. This chain's CDR3 is CASSQDWRGRLYF. The CDR3 DNA reads TGTGCCAGCAGCCAAGATTGGCGGGGACGGTTGTATTTT.

On this clonotype itself: It may be a read error: a sequence one base away is much more abundant. The chain joins TRBV20-1 to TRBJ2-5; 7 bases match TRBD2. Germline V CDR1 and CDR2: DFQATT, SNEGSKA (reference sequence). The CDR3 extends over 16 amino acids. The CDR3 sequence: CGAGLPFGTTQEAQYF. The CDR3 nucleotides are TGCGGTGCTGGACTACCCTTCGGGACTACCCAAGAGGCCCAGTACTTC.

This clonotype was found a few times. A clone one base away is much larger, so this may be a read error. The rearrangement joins TRBV7-9 to TRBJ1-1; 7 bases align to TRBD1. This CDR3 comprises 14 residues. Germline CDR1 and CDR2: SEHNR and FQNEAQ (reference sequence). CDR3 residues: CACSSSTGWKEAFF. The CDR3 DNA sequence: TGTGCCTGCAGCTCATCGACAGGGTGGAAGGAAGCTTTCTTT.

The gene calls are TRBV5-1 and TRBJ2-3; possibly TRBD2 for D (6 bases). V was shortened by 6 bases and J by 1 base, with 15 bases between the two germline ends. CDR3 length: 15 amino acids. Per germline, CDR1 SGHRS and CDR2 YFSETQ. This CDR3 is CASIWAGLRTDTQYF. In DNA form, the CDR3 reads TGCGCCAGCATCTGGGCGGGACTCCGCACAGATACGCAGTATTTT.

This clonotype was observed a few times. The V gene is TRBV20-1, the J gene TRBJ1-1; D uncertain. V dropped 2 bases and J dropped 0 bases, with 10 bases sitting between them. The CDR3 is made up of 14 amino acids. CDR1 is DFQATT and CDR2 is SNEGSKA in the germline V gene (reference sequence). CDR3 amino acids: CSARSGALNTEAFF. The CDR3 coding sequence is TGCAGTGCTAGATCCGGTGCTCTGAACACTGAAGCTTTCTTT.

A word on this clonotype: This may stem from a read error, because a much larger clone lies one nucleotide away. As DNA, the CDR3 is TGTGCCAGCAGCTCCCTCCGGGGGGGATCGGGAGATACGCAGTATTTT. As protein: CASSSLRGGSGDTQYF. V and J are TRBV3-1 and TRBJ2-3, with TRBD2 matching 8 bases. From germline, CDR1 is LGHDT and CDR2 YNNKEL (reference sequence). The CDR3 covers 16 residues. Losses at the gene ends were 5 bases for V and 5 bases for J; bases not matched to a gene: 12.

For the CDR3, the DNA is TGTGCCAGCAGCTCCCTGGGACAGAGCACAGATACGCAGTATTTT. Translation: CASSSLGQSTDTQYF. V and J are TRBV7-3 and TRBJ2-3; the match to TRBD1 covers 7 bases. The CDR3 covers 15 residues. Germline CDR1 SGHTA, CDR2 FQGTGA. Trimming removed 4 bases from V and 0 bases from J; junction bases left unmatched: 4.

The V gene is TRBV4-1, the J gene TRBJ2-2; 9 nucleotides align to TRBD2. The CDR3 has 15 residues. The V gene's germline CDR1 is MGHRA and CDR2 YSYEKL. Unmatched junction bases numbered 7, after V lost 6 bases and J lost 5 bases. CDR3 sequence: CASSFGTSLTGELFF. Written as DNA, the CDR3 is TGCGCCAGCAGTTTCGGGACTAGCTTAACCGGGGAGCTGTTTTTT.

The chain employs TRBV6-5 and TRBJ2-3; D may be TRBD2 (6 bases). Trimming took 5 bases from V and 2 from J, leaving 11 bases between them. The length of the CDR3 is 14 residues. The germline CDR1 and CDR2 sequences are MNHEY and SVGAGI. The CDR3 nucleotides are TGTGCCAGCAGTAACCGGGACTTCACAGATACGCAGTATTTT. Its translation: CASSNRDFTDTQYF.

This clonotype was observed at least ten times. J is TRBJ2-3 and V is TRBV20-1; 9 bases fit TRBD2. The CDR3 extends over 13 amino acids. V trimming: 4 bases; J trimming: 6 bases; junction bases outside the gene matches: 5. Per the germline V gene, CDR1 is DFQATT and CDR2 is SNEGSKA (reference sequence). CDR3 sequence reads: CSANGRGGDTQYF. The CDR3 nucleotides read TGCAGTGCTAATGGGCGGGGGGGGGATACGCAGTATTTT.

V usage is TRBV24-1 and J usage is TRBJ2-3, with TRBD1 as a possible D gene (6 bases). The CDR3 loop spans 13 amino acids. The germline V and J ends were trimmed by 8 bases and 2 bases, with 10 bases remaining between them. CDR1 is KGHDR, CDR2 SFDVKD, per germline. Written as DNA, the CDR3 is TGTGCCACCAACGGACAGACCACAGATACGCAGTATTTT. Translation: CATNGQTTDTQYF.

This clonotype was counted ten times or more. The chain employs TRBV4-1 and TRBJ2-5; 12 bases are shared with TRBD1. Germline CDR1 reads MGHRA; CDR2 reads YSYEKL. CDR3 length: 15 amino acids. With V trimmed by 4 bases and J by 4 bases, 4 bases remained unmatched. The CDR3 coding sequence is TGCGCCAGCAGCCCGGGACAGGGGGCGCGAGAGACCCAGTACTTC. It codes for CASSPGQGARETQYF.

This clonotype was counted at least ten times. V and J are TRBV5-1 and TRBJ2-1; D might be TRBD1 (6 bases). The V gene lost 0 bases and the J gene lost 2 bases, with 6 bases spanning the gap. The CDR3 sequence is 14 residues long. CDR1 SGHRS and CDR2 YFSETQ come from the germline V gene. CDR3 sequence (DNA): TGCGCCAGCAGCTTGGGACAGGCCTACAATGAGCAGTTCTTC. Translation gives CASSLGQAYNEQFF.

This clonotype was seen a few times. The chain carries TRBV25-1 and TRBJ2-5; a possible D gene is TRBD1 (6 bases). The CDR3 covers 15 residues. From germline, CDR1 is MGHDK and CDR2 SYGVNS. V was cut by 3 bases and J by 2 bases, with 13 bases left in between. CDR3 nucleotide sequence: TGTGCCAGCAGTGATGGGTACAGGGCTCAAGAGACCCAGTACTTC. Translating gives CASSDGYRAQETQYF.

V usage is TRBV7-2 and J usage is TRBJ2-7; D is tentatively TRBD1 or TRBD2 (6 bases each). This CDR3 is built from 15 residues. Germline CDR1 and CDR2: SGHTA and FQGNSA. The germline V and J ends were trimmed by 5 bases and 7 bases, with 21 bases remaining between them. The CDR3 loop is CASSRRGGANNEQYF. CDR3 bases: TGTGCCAGCAGCCGCAGGGGCGGGGCAAACAATGAGCAGTACTTC.

Note on this clonotype: Possible read error: a much larger clone is one base away. This chain uses TRBV6-1 with TRBJ1-2; no definite D call. The CDR3 has 14 amino acids. CDR1 is MNHNS and CDR2 is SASEGT in the germline V gene. The CDR3 bases are TGTGCCAGCAGTGAAGAATGGGGAAGCGATGGCTGCACCTTC. As protein: CASSEEWGSDGCTF.

Note on this clonotype: A much more abundant neighbour one base away suggests this may be a read error. This sequence joins TRBV20-1 and TRBJ2-7, with 7 bases fitting TRBD1. The CDR3 is made up of 14 amino acids. Trimming cost V 5 bases and J 7 bases; bases outside gene matches: 14. Germline-derived CDR1 and CDR2 are DFQATT and SNEGSKA (reference sequence). CDR3 nucleotide sequence: TGCAGTGCTCCGACACCAGGGGGACACAATGAGCAGTACTTC. Amino acids: CSAPTPGGHNEQYF.